The rows below give T cell receptor beta chains drawn from one sample of a study of control samples from healthy donors and cancer patients. Method: immunoSEQ multiplex PCR; TCRdb's copy keeps in-frame clones and lacks some. The sample contains 160,000 or so clones, roughly 94% of which appear only once. Sequenced sample: PBMCs. The receptors come from a man aged 55 to 70 with colorectal cancer. CDR3s include the opening cysteine and the closing phenylalanine or tryptophan. The order of the fields is J gene, V gene, clone size, D gene, CDR3 protein, CDR3 DNA. The D gene is left open where the match is weak. Not every row has a clone size; where given, it reads once, few, many or a size class.

TRBJ1-1 TRBV3-1/TRBV3-2 NA NA CASSRSVYEAFF TGTGCCAGCAGCCGCTCGGTGTACGAAGCTTTCTTT
TRBJ2-7 TRBV7-6 NA NA CASSLSAGSSYEQYF TGTGCCAGCAGCTTATCGGCAGGGAGCTCCTACGAGCAGTACTTC
TRBJ1-3 TRBV11-2 once NA CASSLQGFLSSGNTIYF TGTGCCAGCAGCTTACAAGGTTTTCTTAGCTCTGGAAACACCATATATTTT
TRBJ1-6 TRBV3-1/TRBV3-2 NA NA CASSQEQQPNSPLHF TGTGCCAGCAGCCAAGAACAACAGCCGAATTCACCCCTCCACTTT
TRBJ2-7 TRBV28 NA NA CASSFRAYEQYF TGTGCCAGCAGTTTCAGGGCCTACGAGCAGTACTTC
TRBJ1-2 TRBV5-5 NA NA CASSLAAESYGYTF TGTGCCAGCAGCTTGGCCGCAGAGAGCTATGGCTACACCTTC
TRBJ1-2 TRBV29-1 NA NA CSVEYKRPGVREYGYTF TGCAGCGTTGAATATAAGAGACCGGGGGTACGGGAGTATGGCTACACCTTC
TRBJ1-5 TRBV27 NA NA CASSRTVPSNQPQHF TGTGCCAGCAGTAGGACAGTACCCAGCAATCAGCCCCAGCATTTT
TRBJ1-1 TRBV10-2 NA NA CASSNQGGDTEAFF TGCGCCAGCAGCAACCAGGGTGGGGACACTGAAGCTTTCTTT
TRBJ1-1 TRBV7-2 NA NA CASSLRRNTEAFF TGTGCCAGCAGCTTACGTAGGAACACTGAAGCTTTCTTT
TRBJ2-3 TRBV4-1 NA TRBD2 CASRSGLAGSRDTQYF TGCGCCAGCAGATCGGGGCTAGCGGGGTCGCGGGATACGCAGTATTTT
TRBJ1-5 TRBV6-6 NA TRBD1 CASSGQGQGQPQHF TGTGCCAGCAGCGGACAGGGGCAGGGCCAGCCCCAGCATTTT
TRBJ1-5 TRBV19 NA NA CASHSGNSNQPQHF TGTGCCAGTCATTCGGGTAATAGCAATCAGCCCCAGCATTTT
TRBJ2-1 TRBV5-1 NA NA CASSFSGNEQFF TGCGCCAGCAGCTTTTCAGGCAATGAGCAGTTCTTC
TRBJ2-7 TRBV30 NA NA CARSDNSYEQYF TGTGCCCGGTCGGACAACTCCTACGAGCAGTACTTC
TRBJ1-3 TRBV4-3 NA NA CASSQDLGAGNTIYF TGCGCCAGCAGCCAAGATTTGGGGGCTGGAAACACCATATATTTT
TRBJ2-7 TRBV6-6 NA TRBD2 CASSGTSLEQYF TGTGCCAGCAGTGGGACTAGTCTTGAGCAGTACTTC
TRBJ1-2 TRBV6-4 NA TRBD1 CASSDQAGGVYGYTF TGTGCCAGCAGTGACCAAGCAGGGGGAGTCTATGGCTACACCTTC
TRBJ1-2 TRBV12-3/TRBV12-4 NA NA CASSLGGVKGYTF TGTGCCAGCAGTTTAGGCGGGGTTAAAGGCTACACCTTC
TRBJ1-2 TRBV27 NA NA CASRDFGGDDGYTF TGTGCCAGCAGGGATTTCGGGGGAGACGATGGCTACACCTTC
TRBJ2-5 TRBV27 NA TRBD1 CASSRQGAEETQYF TGTGCCAGCAGTCGCCAGGGGGCTGAAGAGACCCAGTACTTC
TRBJ2-2 TRBV18 once TRBD1 CASSPPGQGNTGELFF TGTGCCAGCTCACCCCCGGGACAGGGCAACACCGGGGAGCTGTTTTTT
TRBJ1-4 TRBV6-1 NA TRBD1 CASREDRGREKLFF TGTGCCAGCAGAGAAGACAGGGGTCGGGAAAAACTGTTTTTT
TRBJ1-5 TRBV6-5 NA NA CASSGQGLSQHF TGTGCCAGCAGCGGACAAGGGTTGTCCCAGCATTTT
TRBJ1-1 TRBV7-2 NA NA CASSLVGFLNTEAFF TGTGCCAGCAGCTTAGTAGGGTTCCTGAACACTGAAGCTTTCTTT
TRBJ2-6 TRBV24-1 NA NA CATESDSLSGANVLTF TGTGCCACCGAATCCGACAGCCTTTCTGGGGCCAACGTCCTGACTTTC
TRBJ2-3 TRBV10-1 NA TRBD2 CASSESSGNTQYF TGCGCCAGCAGTGAGTCTAGCGGGAATACGCAGTATTTT
TRBJ1-2 TRBV19 NA NA CASSIEGITHGYTF TGTGCCAGTAGTATAGAGGGCATTACCCATGGCTACACCTTC
TRBJ1-1 TRBV14 NA NA CASSGYGEAFF TGTGCCAGCAGTGGGTACGGTGAAGCTTTCTTT
TRBJ1-4 TRBV27 NA NA CASSGAGRGDEKLFF TGTGCCAGCAGTGGTGCCGGGAGGGGAGATGAAAAACTGTTTTTT
TRBJ1-2 TRBV6-4 NA NA CASSAQTGDRGYTF TGTGCCAGCAGTGCCCAGACTGGGGATCGGGGCTACACCTTC
TRBJ1-2 TRBV6-1 NA NA CASSEVRGYTF TGTGCCAGCAGTGAAGTGCGGGGCTACACCTTC
TRBJ1-4 TRBV7-2 NA TRBD1 CASSPQPRDRGEKLFF TGTGCCAGCAGCCCTCAGCCCCGGGACAGGGGTGAAAAACTGTTTTTT
TRBJ2-7 TRBV6-6 NA TRBD2 CASSESPSGGTEMYF TGTGCCAGCAGTGAGTCTCCTAGCGGGGGTACCGAGATGTACTTC
TRBJ2-7 TRBV7-2 NA TRBD2 CASSLMAGAYEQYF TGTGCCAGCAGCTTAATGGCGGGGGCCTACGAGCAGTACTTC